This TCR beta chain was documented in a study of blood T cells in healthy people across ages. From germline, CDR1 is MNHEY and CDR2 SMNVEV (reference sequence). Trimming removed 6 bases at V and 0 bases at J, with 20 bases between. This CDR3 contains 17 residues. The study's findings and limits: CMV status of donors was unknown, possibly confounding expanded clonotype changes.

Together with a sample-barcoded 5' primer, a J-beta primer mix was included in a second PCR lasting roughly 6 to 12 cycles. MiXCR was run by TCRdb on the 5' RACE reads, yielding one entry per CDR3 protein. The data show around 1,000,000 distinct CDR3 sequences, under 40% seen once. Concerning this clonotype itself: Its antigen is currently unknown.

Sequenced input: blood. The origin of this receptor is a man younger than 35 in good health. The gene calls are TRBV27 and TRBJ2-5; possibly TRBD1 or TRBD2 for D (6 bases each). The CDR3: CASSWTGGQLNQETQYF. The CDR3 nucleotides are TGTGCCAGCAGCTGGACCGGGGGACAACTGAACCAAGAGACCCAGTACTTC.